Each of the 29 T cell receptor beta chains below was sequenced from the same sample in a study of T cell repertoires in cytomegalovirus infection. MiXCR was run by TCRdb on the reads, yielding one entry per CDR3 protein. Here the sample spans 7,500 to 9,000 distinct CDR3 sequences, approximately 49% being singletons. These receptors lack a known antigen. Sequencing input: PBMCs, sequenced either directly or after in vitro stimulation (not recorded which). All receptors come from a human donor in good health (CMV status not recorded). Some clones in this sample may be carry-over from other donors' samples.

On this clonotype: This could be a read error, since a much larger clone is one nucleotide away. This chain connects TRBV7-9 to TRBJ2-3, with 7 nucleotides matching TRBD2. The CDR3 extends over 16 amino acids. J was trimmed by 0 bases and V by 1 base; bases with no gene match: 4. Germline lookup yields CDR1 SEHNR and CDR2 FQNEAQ (reference sequence). The CDR3 nucleotides read TGTGCCAGCAGCTTAGGCGGGAGTACTAGCACAGATACGCAGTATTTT. It encodes CASSLGGSTSTDTQYF.

The count of this clonotype is one. At one end the junction does not follow the germline gene, possibly because of a read error. The J gene is TRBJ2-1, the V gene TRBV12-3 or TRBV12-4, with D uncertain. The CDR3 extends over 20 amino acids. In DNA form, the CDR3 reads TGTGCTAGCAGATCCCTAAGCCTCCGTGGGGTAGAAAGGTCCTACCATGAGCAGTTCTTC. This encodes CASRSLSLRGVERSYHEQFF.

A word on this clonotype: The CDR3 end shows no conserved phenylalanine or tryptophan, and so a read error is likely. This chain uses TRBV12-5 with TRBJ2-1; a possible D gene is TRBD1 (5 bases). Germline V gene data show CDR1 as LGHNT and CDR2 as FRNRAP. The V and J ends lost 0 bases and 5 bases respectively, with 23 bases between them. The length of the CDR3 is 19 residues. CDR3 in DNA: TGTGCTAGTGGTTTGGTATCGGTAGTAGGGGCCGTCCCCGACAATGAGCAGTTCGTC. It specifies CASGLVSVVGAVPDNEQFV.

A remark on this clonotype: A junction boundary mismatches the germline segment, possibly from a read error. CDR3 in amino acids: CSSSRRVSKHWTEDFF. The CDR3 DNA follows: TGTTCCAGCAGCCGCAGGGTTTCCAAACATTGGACTGAAGATTTCTTT. The chain employs TRBV12-3 or TRBV12-4 and TRBJ1-1, with D possibly being TRBD1 (5 bases). This CDR3 spans 16 amino acids.

The chain uses TRBV7-2 and TRBJ2-2, with 8 bases fitting TRBD2. V shed 6 bases, J shed 7 bases, and the junction held 10 bases outside the gene matches. The CDR3 extends over 15 amino acids. The V gene's germline CDR1 is SGHTA and CDR2 FQGNSA. The CDR3 sequence is CASRTSGTSNGELFF. The CDR3 region has the DNA TGTGCCAGCAGAACCTCCGGGACTAGTAACGGGGAGCTGTTTTTT.

This clonotype was found a few times. At one of its ends the junction is not consistent with the germline gene, which may arise from a read error. The chain combines TRBV6-5 with TRBJ1-5; 8 bases fit TRBD1. This CDR3 comprises 15 residues. Germline CDR1 MNHEY, CDR2 SVGAGI. The CDR3 here is CATGLRQGTKQPQPF. The CDR3 nucleotides read TGTGCCACAGGACTACGACAGGGGACCAAGCAGCCCCAGCCTTTT.

This clonotype was counted only a few times. This is likely a read error, given that the CDR3 carries no conserved phenylalanine or tryptophan at its end. The chain uses TRBV27 and TRBJ2-3; D is undetermined. The length of the CDR3 is 10 residues. Trimming stripped 9 bases from V and 9 bases from J, with 10 bases between. The V gene's germline CDR1 is MNHEY and CDR2 SMNVEV (reference sequence). The CDR3 region is CASHGETQYC. DNA for the CDR3: TGTGCCAGTCACGGCGAGACGCAGTATTGT.

The chain joins TRBV5-6 to TRBJ2-7; unclear D gene. V dropped 0 bases and J dropped 5 bases, with 15 bases sitting between them. CDR1 SGHDT and CDR2 YYEEEE come from the germline V gene. This CDR3 spans 15 amino acids. CDR3 coding DNA: TGTGCCAGCAGCTTGGTAAACGGGTTCGGAAACGAGCAGTACTTC. The encoded protein is CASSLVNGFGNEQYF.

This clonotype occurred a few times. The J gene is TRBJ1-1, the V gene TRBV7-6; D not resolved. Looked up from germline, CDR1 is SGHVS and CDR2 is FNYEAQ. Trimming left V 5 bases short and J 5 bases short, with 12 bases between. The CDR3 extends over 13 amino acids. CDR3: CASSSSLGTEAFF. DNA of the CDR3: TGTGCCAGCAGCAGTAGCTTGGGAACTGAAGCTTTCTTT.

This clonotype was seen more than once but under ten times. The V and J genes are TRBV6-5 and TRBJ1-5; TRBD1 matches 8 bases. This CDR3 spans 15 amino acids. CDR1 is MNHEY and CDR2 is SVGAGI in the germline V gene. CDR3 in DNA: TGTGACACAGGCCTCCGACAGGGGACCAAGCATCCCCAGCATTTT. Encoded protein: CDTGLRQGTKHPQHF.

This clonotype was counted a few times. The chain joins TRBV7-2 to TRBJ2-6; D gene uncertain. Looked up from germline, CDR1 is SGHTA and CDR2 is FQGNSA. Trimming took off 5 bases at V and 2 bases at J, with 7 bases between the two ends. This CDR3 has 14 amino acids. Here the CDR3 reads CASSPSPGANVLTF. For the CDR3, the DNA is TGTGCCAGCAGCCCCTCACCTGGGGCCAACGTCCTGACTTTC.

V usage is TRBV29-1 and J usage is TRBJ2-5, with D unresolved. Per the germline V gene, CDR1 is SQVTM and CDR2 is ANQGSEA. V was cut by 4 bases and J by 8 bases, with 17 bases left in between. The length of the CDR3 is 13 residues. CDR3 nucleotides: TGCAGCGTTGTTCGCCAGCCCGGTGAAACCCAGTACTTC. Translated: CSVVRQPGETQYF.

On this clonotype itself: The conserved phenylalanine or tryptophan is not found at the CDR3 terminus, so this likely reflects a read error. V and J are TRBV19 and TRBJ1-5; D is possibly TRBD1 (5 bases). Germline values: CDR1 LNHDA, CDR2 SQIVND (reference sequence). V lost 5 bases and J lost 3, with 26 bases in between. There are 19 residues in the CDR3. As DNA, the CDR3 is TGTGCCAGTAGTTCCATATATACCGGTACAGGTGAAGACAATCAGCCCCAGCATTTG. Its protein is CASSSIYTGTGEDNQPQHL.

J is TRBJ1-1 and V is TRBV12-3 or TRBV12-4, with D possibly TRBD1 on 6 matching bases. CDR3 size: 16 residues. The V end was cut by 6 bases, the J end by 13 bases, with 30 bases between. The CDR3 protein is CASSLRVSKQGTEYFF. The CDR3 region has the DNA TGTGCCAGCAGCCTCAGGGTGTCCAAACAGGGCACTGAATATTTCTTT.

The chain has TRBV7-2 and TRBJ2-3, with a possible D match to TRBD2 (5 bases). V lost 5 bases and J 2 bases, leaving 11 bases between the germline ends. The CDR3 is 14 amino acids. Per germline, CDR1 SGHTA and CDR2 FQGNSA. This CDR3 reads CASSRGRFTDTQYF. CDR3 nucleotide sequence: TGTGCCAGCAGCCGGGGAAGGTTCACAGATACGCAGTATTTT.

The genes are TRBV9 and TRBJ2-1; D is undetermined. The CDR3 extends over 15 amino acids. Germline values: CDR1 SGDLS, CDR2 YYNGEE. V was clipped by 4 bases and J by 7 bases, with 18 bases between them. The CDR3 DNA sequence: TGTGCCAGCAGCCCAACAGTTACCCTTAGGAATGAGCAGTTCTTC. Translation gives CASSPTVTLRNEQFF.

For this clonotype: The CDR3 carries no conserved terminal phenylalanine or tryptophan, so it likely arises from a read error. No DNA is shown, since the ends of the CDR3 on it are uncertain; the CDR3 is the one TCRdb lists. The genes are TRBV27 and TRBJ2-3. Germline CDR1 reads MNHEY; CDR2 reads SMNVEV (reference sequence). Counting both end residues, the CDR3 totals 10 amino acids. This chain's CDR3 is CASHGDTKYC.

In the case of this clonotype: A much larger clonotype is one base distant, so this may be a read error. The gene calls are TRBV7-2 and TRBJ1-2; D is undetermined. This CDR3 spans 15 amino acids. Trimming removed 4 bases at V and 8 bases at J, with 20 bases between. Germline V gene data show CDR1 as SGHTA and CDR2 as FQGNSA. CDR3 region: CASSSLRLGEGGYTF. DNA for the CDR3: TGTGCCAGCAGCTCCTTACGGCTTGGCGAAGGAGGCTACACCTTC.

The chain employs TRBV12-3 or TRBV12-4 and TRBJ1-6; tentatively, D is TRBD1 (6 bases). Trimming cost V 6 bases and J 2 bases, with 11 bases left between them. The CDR3 runs 15 residues. CDR3 in DNA: TGTGCCAGCAGCGGATACAGGGCCTATAATTCACCCCTCCACTTT. This sequence encodes CASSGYRAYNSPLHF.

DNA for the CDR3: TGTGCCGCAGGGGCCACCGGGCCCCAGCATTTT. Its protein product is CAAGATGPQHF. The chain recombines TRBV25-1 with TRBJ1-5; tentative D call: TRBD1 (6 bases). The ends were cut back, 11 bases at V and 9 bases at J, with 14 bases in the middle. Germline CDR1 reads MGHDK; CDR2 reads SYGVNS. The CDR3 consists of 11 residues.

The genes are TRBV28 and TRBJ2-7, with D maybe TRBD1 (6 bases). Trimming took off 9 bases at V and 3 bases at J, with 9 bases between the two ends. Germline V gene sequence: CDR1 MDHEN, CDR2 SYDVKM. The CDR3 totals 11 residues. CDR3 nucleotides: TGTGCCAGTCTCAGGGGCTACGAGCAGTACTTC. It is translated as CASLRGYEQYF.

The rearrangement links TRBV19 to TRBJ2-1; tentative D call: TRBD1 (5 bases). Germline values: CDR1 LNHDA, CDR2 SQIVND (reference sequence). Trimming took 5 bases from V and 3 from J, leaving 11 bases between them. This CDR3 has 14 amino acids. CDR3 nucleotides: TGTGCCAGTAGTTCAGGGTCGGACTACAATGAGCAGTTCTTC. It specifies CASSSGSDYNEQFF. The entire variable domain, with the rest obtained from reference TRBV19 and TRBJ2-1, is as follows: DGGITQSPKYLFRKEGQNVTLSCEQNLNHDAMYWYRQDPGQGLRLIYYSQIVNDFQKGDIAEGYSVSREKKESFPLTVTSAQKNPTAFYLCASSSGSDYNEQFFGPGTRLTVL.

The rearrangement uses TRBV7-3 and TRBJ2-1; 9 bases fit TRBD1. After removal of 3 bases from V and 7 bases from J, the junction contained 7 bases not matched to a gene. Germline-derived CDR1 and CDR2 are SGHTA and FQGTGA. The CDR3 has 15 amino acids. The CDR3 sequence is CASSFRQGVSNEQFF. The CDR3 bases are TGTGCCAGCAGCTTTAGACAGGGGGTCTCTAATGAGCAGTTCTTC.

This clonotype was recorded a few times. The rearrangement links TRBV28 to TRBJ2-2; unclear D gene. V lost 3 bases and J lost 3, with 11 bases in between. Germline V CDR1 and CDR2: MDHEN, SYDVKM. The CDR3 extends over 15 amino acids. DNA of the CDR3: TGTGCCAGCAGTTTTCTGGTCGACTACACCGGGGAGCTGTTTTTT. It yields the protein CASSFLVDYTGELFF.

This clonotype was counted ten times or more. The chain combines TRBV5-1 with TRBJ1-4, with D uncertain. Germline V CDR1 and CDR2: SGHRS, YFSETQ. The CDR3 length is 15 residues. V was trimmed by 1 base and J by 8 bases, leaving 15 bases between them. The DNA of the CDR3 is TGCGCCAGCAGCTTGTTACAGCCAGTTGGGGAAAAACTGTTTTTT. It yields the protein CASSLLQPVGEKLFF. Full variable domain (missing parts from reference TRBV5-1 and TRBJ1-4): KAGVTQTPRYLIKTRGQQVTLSCSPISGHRSVSWYQQTPGQGLQFLFEYFSETQRNKGNFPGRFSGRQFSNSRSEMNVSTLELGDSALYLCASSLLQPVGEKLFFGSGTQLSVL.

This clonotype showed up many times. The gene calls are TRBV6-1 and TRBJ1-2; D gene uncertain. The germline gives CDR1 MNHNS, CDR2 SASEGT. The CDR3 is 12 residues long. V was trimmed by 5 bases and J by 7 bases, leaving 11 bases between them. CDR3 protein: CASSLHRGGYTF. CDR3 coding DNA: TGTGCCAGCAGTCTCCACCGGGGTGGCTACACCTTC.

The gene calls are TRBV12-5 and TRBJ2-1, with D uncertain. Per germline, CDR1 LGHNT and CDR2 FRNRAP. The CDR3 runs 19 residues. The ends were cut back, 6 bases at V and 2 bases at J, with 26 bases in the middle. CDR3 DNA sequence: TGTGCTAGTGGGGTGTTATCGGTAATATGGGCCGTCCCCTACAATGAGCAGTTCTTC. This gives the protein CASGVLSVIWAVPYNEQFF.

The J gene is TRBJ2-1, the V gene TRBV12-3 or TRBV12-4, with 13 positions matching TRBD2. This CDR3 region has 16 residues. The V segment lost 5 bases and the J segment 4 bases; nucleotides outside the gene matches: 5. The CDR3 DNA reads TGTGCCAGCAGTCCCCGGACTAGCGGGGGATACAATGAGCAGTTCTTC. It translates to CASSPRTSGGYNEQFF.

The chain recombines TRBV6-2 or TRBV6-3 with TRBJ1-1; no definite D call. The length of the CDR3 is 13 residues. Germline-derived CDR1 and CDR2 are MNHEY and SVGEGT. Trimming cost V 2 bases and J 5 bases, with 9 bases left between them. The CDR3 here is CASSYKEVTEAFF. CDR3 sequence (DNA): TGTGCCAGCAGTTACAAGGAGGTAACTGAAGCTTTCTTT.